This record covers a single TCR beta chain. Here immunoSEQ multiplex PCR was the method, and the copy in TCRdb shows in-frame clones only, minus some. The sample consists of roughly 10,000 clones, approximately 89% of them appearing once. Time point of the sample: pre-treatment baseline. This entry belongs to a study of blood T cell dynamics during melanoma immunotherapy. The V end lost 3 bases, the J end lost 3 bases, and 12 bases lay between the germline ends. There are 15 residues in the CDR3. CDR1 MNHEY and CDR2 SMNVEV come from the germline V gene (reference sequence). The chain employs TRBV27 and TRBJ2-1; TRBD2 is a possible D gene (6 bases). This sample comprised blood, obtained from a patient treated with checkpoint blockade. The receptor comes from a human donor with melanoma. CDR3 protein: CASSLGRQYYNEQFF. CDR3 coding DNA: TGTGCCAGCAGTTTGGGGAGGCAATACTACAATGAGCAGTTCTTC.